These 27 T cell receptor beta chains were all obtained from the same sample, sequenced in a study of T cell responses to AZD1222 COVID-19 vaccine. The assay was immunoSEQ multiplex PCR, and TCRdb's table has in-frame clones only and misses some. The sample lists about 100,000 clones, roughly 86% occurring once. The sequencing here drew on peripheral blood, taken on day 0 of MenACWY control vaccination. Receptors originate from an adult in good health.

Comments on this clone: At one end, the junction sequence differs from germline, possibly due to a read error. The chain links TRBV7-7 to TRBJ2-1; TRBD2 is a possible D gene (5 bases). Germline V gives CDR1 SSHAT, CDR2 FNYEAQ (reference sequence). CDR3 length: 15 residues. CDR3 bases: TGTGCTAGCAGCTTAAGAGGGATGTCCTACAATGAGCAGTTCTTC. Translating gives CASSLRGMSYNEQFF.

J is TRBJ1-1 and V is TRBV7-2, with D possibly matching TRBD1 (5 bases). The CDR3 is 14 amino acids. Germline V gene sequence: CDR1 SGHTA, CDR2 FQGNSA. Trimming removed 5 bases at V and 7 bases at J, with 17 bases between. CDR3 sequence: CASSQAWQGGEAFF. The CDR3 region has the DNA TGTGCCAGCAGCCAGGCGTGGCAGGGTGGTGAAGCTTTCTTT.

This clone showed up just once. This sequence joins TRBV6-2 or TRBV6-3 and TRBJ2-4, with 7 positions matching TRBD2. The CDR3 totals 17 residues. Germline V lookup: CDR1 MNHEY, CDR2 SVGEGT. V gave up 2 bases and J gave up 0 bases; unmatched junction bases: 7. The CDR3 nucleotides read TGTGCCAGCAGTTACGCTAGCGGAAGTCTAGCCAAAAACATTCAGTACTTC. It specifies CASSYASGSLAKNIQYF.

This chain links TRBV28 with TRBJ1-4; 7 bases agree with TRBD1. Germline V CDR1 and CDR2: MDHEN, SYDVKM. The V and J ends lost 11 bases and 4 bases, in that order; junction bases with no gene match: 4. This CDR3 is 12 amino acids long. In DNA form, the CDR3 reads TGTGCCGGCGGGGACAGTAATGAAAAACTGTTTTTT. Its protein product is CAGGDSNEKLFF. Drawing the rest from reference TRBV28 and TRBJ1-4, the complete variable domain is DVKVTQSSRYLVKRTGEKVFLECVQDMDHENMFWYRQDPGLGLRLIYFSYDVKMKEKGDIPEGYSVSREKKERFSLILESASTNQTSMYLCAGGDSNEKLFFGSGTQLSVL.

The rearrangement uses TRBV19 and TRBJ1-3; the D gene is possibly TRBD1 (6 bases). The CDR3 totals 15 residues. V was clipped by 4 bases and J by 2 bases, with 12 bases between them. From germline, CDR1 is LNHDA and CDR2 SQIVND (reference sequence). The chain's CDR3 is CASSTTGSPGNTIYF. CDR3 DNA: TGTGCCAGTAGTACCACAGGGAGTCCTGGAAACACCATATATTTT.

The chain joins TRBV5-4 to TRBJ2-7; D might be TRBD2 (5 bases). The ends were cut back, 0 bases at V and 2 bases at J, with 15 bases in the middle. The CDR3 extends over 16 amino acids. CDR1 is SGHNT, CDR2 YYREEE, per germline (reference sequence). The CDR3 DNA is TGTGCCAGCAGCTTGGACCCGCCCGGGATGGCCTACGAGCAGTACTTC. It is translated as CASSLDPPGMAYEQYF. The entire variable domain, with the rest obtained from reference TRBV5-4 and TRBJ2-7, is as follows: ETGVTQSPTHLIKTRGQQVTLRCSSQSGHNTVSWYQQALGQGPQFIFQYYREEENGRGNFPPRFSGLQFPNYSSELNVNALELDDSALYLCASSLDPPGMAYEQYFGPGTRLTVT.

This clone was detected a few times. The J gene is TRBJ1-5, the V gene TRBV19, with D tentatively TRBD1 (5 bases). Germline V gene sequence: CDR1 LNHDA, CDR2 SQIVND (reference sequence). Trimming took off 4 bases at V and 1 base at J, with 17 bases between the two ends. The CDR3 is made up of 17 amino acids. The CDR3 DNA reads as TGTGCCAGTAGTACCTTCGCAGGGAAAGAGAGCAATCAGCCCCAGCATTTT. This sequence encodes CASSTFAGKESNQPQHF.

CDR3 bases: TGTGCCAGCAGCTTACCAGGGGTGAATGAGCAGTTCTTC. As protein: CASSLPGVNEQFF. The chain is built from TRBV11-3 and TRBJ2-1; perhaps TRBD1 as D (6 bases). The CDR3 runs to 13 residues. CDR1 and CDR2 (germline): SGHNT, YENEEA. V lost 2 bases, J lost 7 bases, and 9 bases lay in between.

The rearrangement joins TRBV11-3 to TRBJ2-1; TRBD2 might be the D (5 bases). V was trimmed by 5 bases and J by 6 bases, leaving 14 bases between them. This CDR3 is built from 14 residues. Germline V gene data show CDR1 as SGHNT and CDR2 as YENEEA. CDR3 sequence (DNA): TGTGCCAGCAGCCAAGAACGGGATTCCAATGAGCAGTTCTTC. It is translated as CASSQERDSNEQFF. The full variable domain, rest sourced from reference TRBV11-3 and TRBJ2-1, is EAGVVQSPRYKIIEKKQPVAFWCNPISGHNTLYWYLQNLGQGPELLIRYENEEAVDDSQLPKDRFSAERLKGVDSTLKIQPAELGDSAVYLCASSQERDSNEQFFGPGTRLTVL.

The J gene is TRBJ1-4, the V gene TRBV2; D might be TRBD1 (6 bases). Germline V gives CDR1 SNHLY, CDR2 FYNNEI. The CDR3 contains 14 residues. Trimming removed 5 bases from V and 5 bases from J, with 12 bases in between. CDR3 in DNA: TGTGCCAGCAGTCGGACAGATGGAAATGAAAAACTGTTTTTT. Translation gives CASSRTDGNEKLFF.

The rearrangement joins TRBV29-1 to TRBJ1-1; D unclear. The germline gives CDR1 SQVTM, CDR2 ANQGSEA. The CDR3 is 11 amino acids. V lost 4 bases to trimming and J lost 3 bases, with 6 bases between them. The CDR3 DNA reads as TGCAGCGTTGCGTGGGACACTGAAGCTTTCTTT. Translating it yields CSVAWDTEAFF.

DNA of the CDR3: TGTGCCAGCAGCCAAGGTGGGGTAGACACTGAAGCTTTCTTT. Its translation: CASSQGGVDTEAFF. This rearrangement joins TRBV3-1 (or the pseudogene TRBV3-2) to TRBJ1-1; the D is unclear. Between the trimmed V and J ends, which lost 1 base and 3 bases, there was a span of 9 bases. Per germline, CDR1 LGHDT and CDR2 YNNKEL (reference sequence). CDR3 length: 14 residues.

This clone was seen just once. The chain's CDR3 is CASSLQRRLTEAFF. The CDR3 region has the DNA TGTGCCAGCAGCTTGCAGCGTCGGTTAACTGAAGCTTTCTTT. This chain connects TRBV5-5 to TRBJ1-1; D is uncertain. Germline V gives CDR1 SGHKS, CDR2 YYEKEE (reference sequence). Trimming took 1 base from V and 5 from J, leaving 12 bases between them. The length of the CDR3 is 14 residues. The full variable domain, its missing parts supplied by reference TRBV5-5 and TRBJ1-1, is DAGVTQSPTHLIKTRGQQVTLRCSPISGHKSVSWYQQVLGQGPQFIFQYYEKEERGRGNFPDRFSARQFPNYSSELNVNALLLGDSALYLCASSLQRRLTEAFFGQGTRLTVV.

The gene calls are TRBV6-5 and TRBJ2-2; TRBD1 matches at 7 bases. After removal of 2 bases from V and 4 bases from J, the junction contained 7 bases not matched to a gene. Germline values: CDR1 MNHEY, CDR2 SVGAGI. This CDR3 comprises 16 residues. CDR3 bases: TGTGCCAGCAGTTACCCGACAGGGCCCTCCACCGGGGAGCTGTTTTTT. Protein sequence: CASSYPTGPSTGELFF.

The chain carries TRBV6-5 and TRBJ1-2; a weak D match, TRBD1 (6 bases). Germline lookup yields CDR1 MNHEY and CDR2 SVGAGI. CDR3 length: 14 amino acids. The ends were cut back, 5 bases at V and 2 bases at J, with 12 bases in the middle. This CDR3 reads CASSPRGGNYGYTF. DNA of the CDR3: TGTGCCAGCAGTCCGAGAGGGGGAAACTATGGCTACACCTTC.

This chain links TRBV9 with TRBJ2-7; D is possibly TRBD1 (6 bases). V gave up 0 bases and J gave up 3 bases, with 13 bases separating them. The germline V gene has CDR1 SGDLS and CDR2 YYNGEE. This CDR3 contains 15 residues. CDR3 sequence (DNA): TGTGCCAGCAGCGTAGCAACAGGGCTGGTCTACGAGCAGTACTTC. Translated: CASSVATGLVYEQYF.

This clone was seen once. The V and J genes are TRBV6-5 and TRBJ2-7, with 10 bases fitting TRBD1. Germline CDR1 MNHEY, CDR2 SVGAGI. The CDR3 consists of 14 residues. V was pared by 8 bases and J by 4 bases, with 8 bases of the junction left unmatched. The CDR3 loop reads CASSLGQGSYEQYF. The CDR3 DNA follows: TGTGCCAGCTCGTTGGGACAGGGGTCATACGAGCAGTACTTC.

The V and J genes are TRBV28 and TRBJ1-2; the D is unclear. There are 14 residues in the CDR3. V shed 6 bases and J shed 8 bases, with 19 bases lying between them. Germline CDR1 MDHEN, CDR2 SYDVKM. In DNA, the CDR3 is TGTGCCAGCAGCTACACCCTTGACCCGCGGGGCTACACCTTC. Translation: CASSYTLDPRGYTF.

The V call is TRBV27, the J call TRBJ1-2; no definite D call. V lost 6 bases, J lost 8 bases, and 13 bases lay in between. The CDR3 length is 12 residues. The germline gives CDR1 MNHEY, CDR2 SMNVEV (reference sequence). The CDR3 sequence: CASSLNGVGYTF. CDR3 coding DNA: TGTGCCAGCAGCCTAAATGGCGTCGGCTACACCTTC.

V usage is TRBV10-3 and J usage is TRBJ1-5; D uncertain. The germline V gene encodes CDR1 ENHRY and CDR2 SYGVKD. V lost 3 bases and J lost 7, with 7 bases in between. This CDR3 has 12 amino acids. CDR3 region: CAISDLGQPQHF. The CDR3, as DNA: TGTGCCATCAGTGATCTCGGCCAGCCCCAGCATTTT.

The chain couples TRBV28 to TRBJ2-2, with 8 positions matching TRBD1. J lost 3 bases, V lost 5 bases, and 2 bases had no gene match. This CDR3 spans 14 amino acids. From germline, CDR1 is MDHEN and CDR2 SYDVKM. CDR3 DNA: TGTGCCAGCAGTACGGGACAGGACACCGGGGAGCTGTTTTTT. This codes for CASSTGQDTGELFF.

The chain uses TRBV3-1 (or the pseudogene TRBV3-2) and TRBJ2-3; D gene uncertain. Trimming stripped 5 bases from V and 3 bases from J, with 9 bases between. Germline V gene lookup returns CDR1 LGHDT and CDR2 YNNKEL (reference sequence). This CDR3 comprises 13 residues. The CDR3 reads CASSFLGTDTQYF. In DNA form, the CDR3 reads TGTGCCAGCAGCTTTTTGGGGACAGATACGCAGTATTTT.

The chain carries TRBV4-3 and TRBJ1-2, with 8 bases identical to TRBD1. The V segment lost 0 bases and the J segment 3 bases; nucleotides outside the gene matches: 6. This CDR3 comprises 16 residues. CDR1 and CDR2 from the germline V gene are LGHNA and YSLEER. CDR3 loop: CASSQDPGQGYYGYTF. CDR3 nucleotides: TGCGCCAGCAGCCAAGACCCCGGACAGGGATACTATGGCTACACCTTC.

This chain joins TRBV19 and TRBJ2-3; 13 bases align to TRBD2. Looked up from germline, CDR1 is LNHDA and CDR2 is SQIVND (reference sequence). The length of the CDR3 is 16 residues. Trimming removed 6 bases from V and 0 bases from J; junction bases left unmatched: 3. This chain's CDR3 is CASRLAGGSSTDTQYF. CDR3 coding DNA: TGTGCCAGTAGACTAGCGGGAGGGTCTAGCACAGATACGCAGTATTTT.

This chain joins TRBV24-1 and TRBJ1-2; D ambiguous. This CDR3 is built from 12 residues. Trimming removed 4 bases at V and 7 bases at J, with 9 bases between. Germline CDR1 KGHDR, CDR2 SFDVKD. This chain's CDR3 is CATSEGFGGYTF. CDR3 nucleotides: TGTGCCACCAGTGAAGGGTTCGGTGGCTACACCTTC.

CDR3 nucleotide sequence: TGTGCCAGCAGCCACAGACACCAGCCCACTCTTGAGCAGTACTTC. Amino acids: CASSHRHQPTLEQYF. The V call is TRBV3-1 (or the pseudogene TRBV3-2), the J call TRBJ2-7; D is undetermined. The germline V gene has CDR1 LGHDT and CDR2 YNNKEL (reference sequence). This CDR3 contains 15 residues. The V and J ends lost 3 bases and 7 bases respectively, with 19 bases between them.

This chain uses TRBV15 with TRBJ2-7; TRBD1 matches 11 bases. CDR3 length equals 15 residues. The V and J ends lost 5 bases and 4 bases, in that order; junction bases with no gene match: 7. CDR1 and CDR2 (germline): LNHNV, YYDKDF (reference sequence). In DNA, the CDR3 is TGTGCCACCAGCCGCCGGGACAGGGGGATATACGAGCAGTACTTC. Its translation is CATSRRDRGIYEQYF.